The present T cell receptor (beta chain) was sequenced within a study of radiotherapy plus CTLA-4 blockade in lung cancer (dated by TCRdb to between 2017 and 2018). Looking at the study overall: Objective responses were observed in roughly a sixth of enrolled patients, and disease control was achieved in approximately 32%. Overall results and qualifications from the work: Early dynamic changes in blood T cell clones, together with increased serum interferon-beta after radiation, were reported as the strongest predictors of response. TCR clones derived from tumors expanded in peripheral blood after treatment with radiotherapy and ipilimumab.

The study evaluated CTLA-4 blockade (ipilimumab) given together with focal radiation therapy in patients who had chemo-refractory metastatic non-small-cell lung cancer. To prepare the library, the immunoSEQ multiplex PCR assay was applied. TCRdb limited this immuneACCESS table to in-frame rearrangements with V and J called. A share of clones is missing; checked studies link under half to unresolved V genes, and the rest is unexplained. The sample includes 50,000 or so clones, with about 88% observed a single time. The top ten clones comprise approximately 7.8% of the sample. Worth noting for this clone: Its antigen target is currently unknown. The input lacks base qualities; no much larger clone sits a single base away.

V ends up 7 bases short and J 0 bases short, with an unmatched junction base count of 7. CDR1 and CDR2 are drawn from the germline V gene: SNHLY, FYNNEI. The CDR3 runs 15 residues from the cysteine to the phenylalanine. The retained sequence is limited to the CDR3, 45 bases, with the frame set at the first base. The TCR was taken from a human donor with non-small cell lung cancer whose response to radiotherapy plus ipilimumab could not be evaluated. In this chain, TRBV2 is recombined with TRBJ2-3, and TRBD2 matches 7 of the central bases. The starting material was peripheral blood, obtained from a patient treated with radiotherapy plus ipilimumab. The DNA is as follows: TGTGCCAGCAAGGGAGCTAGCGGAAGCACAGATACGCAGTATTTT. This gives the protein CASKGASGSTDTQYF.